This TCR beta chain was captured in a study of blood T cell repertoires in COVID-19. Whole-study context: Italy, Spain and the United States were the sources of the convalescent and acute COVID-19 samples. The cDNA or gDNA used as material had been derived from T cells, B-cell-depleted T cells, or PBMCs.

The V end lost 2 bases, the J end lost 4 bases, and 12 bases lay between the germline ends. There are 14 residues in the CDR3. CDR1 is SGHRS and CDR2 is YFSETQ in the germline V gene. In the original analysis: From reference gene primer amplification, estimates of nucleated cell counts were derived. TCRdb keeps only in-frame clones here, not all; method: immunoSEQ multiplex PCR. D and trimming were read from the DNA, whereas the V and J calls and clone size are those reported in that table. The repertoire has approximately 100,000 clones, 80% to 95% of them found once; the top ten carry around 6%. This chain uses TRBV5-1 with TRBJ2-5; D possibly corresponds to TRBD2 (5 bases). This receptor was taken from a man in his 70s with acute or convalescent COVID-19. The sequencing sample was made of peripheral blood. The CDR3 reads CASSFPGGGETQYF. The CDR3 bases are TGCGCCAGCAGCTTCCCCGGTGGAGGAGAGACCCAGTACTTC.